A selection of T cell receptor beta chains follows, all from one sample in a study of T-cell reconstitution after alpha-beta-depleted transplantation in children. TCRdb redid the calling of the PCR reads with MiXCR, one entry per CDR3 protein. The sample lists 750,000 to 950,000 distinct CDR3 sequences, approximately 15% occurring once. Sequenced material: PBMCs, mostly from graft donor cells, taken 360 days after TCRalphabeta/CD19-depleted stem cell transplant. All receptors derive from a male patient between 10 and 17 years old who had a stem cell transplant for acute lymphoblastic leukemia, so the T cells may come from the graft donor. The CDR3 runs from the conserved cysteine through the conserved F or W. D genes are given only for firm matches. Not all rows give a size; the values are once, few, many and, for expanded clones, a class.

>TRBV5-1|TRBJ2-5|-|TRBD2
TGCGCCAGCAGCCCCAGGGGCGCGGGAGGAGAAGAGACCCAGTACTTC
CASSPRGAGGEETQYF
>TRBV3-1|TRBJ2-1|-|TRBD2
TGTGCCAGCAGCCTCACCGGTTTAGCGGGAAACGACAATGAGCAGTTCTTC
CASSLTGLAGNDNEQFF
>TRBV12-3/TRBV12-4|TRBJ2-1|many|-
TGTGCCAGCAGTTTATTTAGCAGGGCCTACAATGAGCAGTTCTTC
CASSLFSRAYNEQFF
>TRBV3-1|TRBJ2-1|-|TRBD2
TGTGCCAGCAGCCAAGATCTTGCGGGAGCCTCCTACAATGAGCAGTTCTTC
CASSQDLAGASYNEQFF
>TRBV7-6|TRBJ1-3|-|TRBD1
TGTGCCAGCAGCTCCGTAGACAGGGCTGGAAACACCATATATTTT
CASSSVDRAGNTIYF
>TRBV29-1|TRBJ2-7|few|-
TGCAGCTGCGGACGGGAAGGGTACGAGCAGTACTTC
CSCGREGYEQYF
>TRBV12-3/TRBV12-4|TRBJ1-4|many|TRBD1
TGTGCCAGCAGGGGGACAGGGGGCTACGAAAAACTGTTTTTT
CASRGTGGYEKLFF
>TRBV27|TRBJ2-1|few|-
TGTGCCACCAAGGGAGCGGGCAGCTCCTACAATGAGCAGTTCTTC
CATKGAGSSYNEQFF
>TRBV7-2|TRBJ2-5|few|TRBD2
TGTGCCAGCAGCTTGCATTGGGCTAGCGGGAGGGAAGAGACCCAGTACTTC
CASSLHWASGREETQYF
>TRBV18|TRBJ2-7|-|-
TGTGCCAGCTCTCCACGAGACAGGAGCCTCTACGAGCAGTACTTC
CASSPRDRSLYEQYF
>TRBV5-1|TRBJ1-1|-|-
TGCGCCAGCAGCAGCGACCGGGACCCAGGTCCTAGTACTGAAGCTTTCTTT
CASSSDRDPGPSTEAFF
>TRBV5-1|TRBJ2-7|-|TRBD2
TGCGCCAGCAGCCAATCGACTAGCGGGGGCTACGAGCAGTACTTC
CASSQSTSGGYEQYF
>TRBV3-1|TRBJ2-5|few|-
TGTGCCAGCACAGATACTCGTAGCAACCCAGAGACCCAGTACTTC
CASTDTRSNPETQYF
>TRBV12-3/TRBV12-4|TRBJ1-1|-|-
TGTGCCAGCAGTTCAAGGAATTTGGCTTTCTTT
CASSSRNLAFF
>TRBV5-1|TRBJ2-3|few|TRBD2
TGCGCCAGCAGCCTCACAGGGACTAGCGGGGGATCCACAGATACGCAGTATTTT
CASSLTGTSGGSTDTQYF
>TRBV5-1|TRBJ2-5|-|-
TGCGCCAGCAGCTTGGTAACAGCGGTCCAAGAGACCCAGTACTTC
CASSLVTAVQETQYF
>TRBV27|TRBJ2-7|few|TRBD1
TGTGCCAGCAGCAGACAGGGGCCTTTCTACGAGCAGTACTTC
CASSRQGPFYEQYF
>TRBV5-6|TRBJ2-5|-|-
TGTGCCAGCAGCCGTCCCCTGGCAGAGACCCAGTACTTC
CASSRPLAETQYF
>TRBV6-1|TRBJ2-1|-|TRBD2
TGTGCCACAAAAAAGACTAGCGGTAGCTCCTACAATGAGCAGTTCTTC
CATKKTSGSSYNEQFF
>TRBV20-1|TRBJ2-5|-|-
TGCAGTGCTAGTATGGGGGAGAGAACCCAGTACTTC
CSASMGERTQYF
>TRBV11-2|TRBJ2-1|-|-
TGTGCCAGCACCCCTGTCGTTAGCTCCTACAATGAGCAGTTCTTC
CASTPVVSSYNEQFF
>TRBV12-3/TRBV12-4|TRBJ1-1|few|-
TGTGCCAGCGGACGGTATACGGCGAACACTGAAGCTTTCTTT
CASGRYTANTEAFF
>TRBV7-9|TRBJ2-7|few|-
TGTGCCAGCAGCTTAGCCACGGCGGCAAACTCCTACGAGCAGTACTTC
CASSLATAANSYEQYF
>TRBV29-1|TRBJ2-2|-|-
TGCAGCGTTCCCTCAGGGTCTGGCGCGAGGGAGCTGTTTTTT
CSVPSGSGARELFF
>TRBV6-1|TRBJ2-7|-|TRBD2
TGTGCCAGCATACCGGGGACTAGGGGCCCAGGTGAGCTGTACTTC
CASIPGTRGPGELYF
>TRBV27|TRBJ2-2|few|-
TGTGCCAGCAGTGCCTCCAGGGAAACCGGGGAGCTGTTTTTT
CASSASRETGELFF
>TRBV12-3/TRBV12-4|TRBJ1-3|-|-
TGTGCCAGCAGGAGGGGGGGAAACACCATATATTTT
CASRRGGNTIYF
>TRBV3-1|TRBJ1-4|few|TRBD1
TGTGCCAGCAGCCAAGCAGGACAGGGGTGGGGTGAAAAACTGTTTTTT
CASSQAGQGWGEKLFF
>TRBV29-1|TRBJ2-1|few|-
TGCAGCAGTAACTCCCGGGGAGTAAAGTCCTACAATGAGCAGTTCTTC
CSSNSRGVKSYNEQFF
>TRBV5-1|TRBJ2-1|-|TRBD2
TGCGCCAGCAGCTTGGTACTAGCGGGAGGGCCGGGGGAGCAGTTCTTC
CASSLVLAGGPGEQFF
>TRBV29-1|TRBJ2-1|-|TRBD2
TGCAGCGTTGAAGATCCCCTACTAGCGGGAGTTCCCTCCTACAATGAGCAGTTCTTC
CSVEDPLLAGVPSYNEQFF
>TRBV24-1|TRBJ2-2|few|-
TGTGCCACTAGACTCGGGGGGCGGGTCGGGGAGCTGTTTTTT
CATRLGGRVGELFF
>TRBV7-3|TRBJ2-1|-|-
TGTGCCAGCAGTCTATTGGGAGAAAAGTACAATGAGCAGTTCTTC
CASSLLGEKYNEQFF
>TRBV7-3|TRBJ1-5|few|-
TGTGCCGGAGGTGACTTTATTCCTCATCAGCCCCAGCATTTT
CAGGDFIPHQPQHF
>TRBV5-1|TRBJ2-7|few|TRBD2
TGCGCCAGCAGCGTCTCCGGGACTACCTACGAGCAGTACTTC
CASSVSGTTYEQYF
>TRBV5-1|TRBJ2-2|few|TRBD1
TGCGCCAGCAGCTTGCGGAGACAGGGTCCGAACACCGGGGAGCTGTTTTTT
CASSLRRQGPNTGELFF
>TRBV12-3/TRBV12-4|TRBJ1-1|few|TRBD1
TGTGCCAGCAGTTTAGGGGCAGGGGGCCCGAAAGCTTTCTTT
CASSLGAGGPKAFF
>TRBV6-1|TRBJ2-2|many|-
TGTGCCAGCAGCCGAAGGGGTGACACCGGGGAGCTGTTTTTT
CASSRRGDTGELFF
>TRBV5-1|TRBJ2-5|few|TRBD2
TGCGCCAGCAGCTTGGTGTCTAGCGGAGGGCAAGAGACCCAGTACTTC
CASSLVSSGGQETQYF
>TRBV7-9|TRBJ1-1|-|-
TGTGCCAGCAGCTTTGTCGGCGCTGAAGCTTTCTTT
CASSFVGAEAFF
>TRBV5-1|TRBJ2-1|few|-
TGCGCCAGCAGCCCTCCGGGACAAGCCTACAATGAGCAGTTCTTC
CASSPPGQAYNEQFF
>TRBV12-3/TRBV12-4|TRBJ2-4|few|-
TGTGCCAGCAGAAGACCCAGAAGACTAGCCAAAAACATTCAGTACTTC
CASRRPRRLAKNIQYF
>TRBV5-6|TRBJ2-7|many|TRBD1
TGTGCCAGCAGCGGACTTCTCCGGGACAGGGTAACCGAGCAGTACTTC
CASSGLLRDRVTEQYF
>TRBV10-1|TRBJ2-1|-|TRBD1
TGCGCCAGCGCCCCGGGACAGGAATATAGGAATGAGCAGTTCTTC
CASAPGQEYRNEQFF
>TRBV20-1|TRBJ2-2|-|-
TGCAGTGCTAGGGAAGACCCGAACACCGGGGAGCTGTTTTTT
CSAREDPNTGELFF
>TRBV25-1|TRBJ2-3|many|-
TGTGCCAGCAGTGAATCAAGGGGGGCGACAGATACGCAGTATTTT
CASSESRGATDTQYF
>TRBV27|TRBJ2-7|few|-
TGTGCCAGCAGTTTAAGTCCGGGCGTACCGACCAGGGCCGAGCAGTACTTC
CASSLSPGVPTRAEQYF
>TRBV6-1|TRBJ2-5|few|TRBD2
TGTGCCAGCAGCGCCTTGGGACTAGCGGGAGTAATTGGAGAGACCCAGTACTTC
CASSALGLAGVIGETQYF
>TRBV29-1|TRBJ2-1|-|TRBD1
TGCAGCGTTGATGGGGACAGGGTTTTTTCAAATGAGCAGTTCTTC
CSVDGDRVFSNEQFF
>TRBV9|TRBJ2-3|-|TRBD2
TGTGCCAGCAGCTCCCGGGTAGCGGGAGTCGATACGCAGTATTTT
CASSSRVAGVDTQYF
>TRBV7-3|TRBJ1-5|-|-
TGTGCCAGCAGCTTGGAAAGACAGAACAATCAGCCCCAGCATTTT
CASSLERQNNQPQHF
>TRBV5-1|TRBJ1-2|-|-
TGCGCCAGCAGCGGGACCGGGGGGGCTCATGGCTACACCTTC
CASSGTGGAHGYTF
>TRBV29-1|TRBJ1-1|-|-
TGCAGCTCTACGATGGGGGGCACTGAAGCTTTCTTT
CSSTMGGTEAFF